This paragraph covers one T cell receptor beta chain sequence. Its target is not known. This sample is part of a study of blood T cells in healthy people across ages. Overall study findings and caveats: More naive CD4+ cells and higher diversity marked long-lived donors relative to aged donors.

Combining a sample-barcoded 5' primer with a J-beta primer mix, a second PCR ran for about 7 to 11 cycles. MiXCR, applied by TCRdb to the 5' RACE reads, yields one record per CDR3 protein. The sample carries 1.5 million to 2 million distinct CDR3 sequences, roughly 50% recorded once. Each sample yielded at least 6.5 million isolated PBMCs. V was clipped by 8 bases and J by 7 bases, with 15 bases between them. The V gene's germline CDR1 is MNHEY and CDR2 SMNVEV (reference sequence). The length of the CDR3 is 12 residues. V and J are TRBV27 and TRBJ2-7; D is perhaps TRBD1 (6 bases). Sequences were obtained from blood. This clonotype originated in a woman aged 40 to 55 in good health. The CDR3 loop reads CASEGVRGEQYF. CDR3 nucleotides: TGTGCCAGCGAAGGGGTGAGGGGGGAGCAGTACTTC.